Listed below are T cell receptor beta chains from one sample, sequenced in a study of blood T cell repertoires in COVID-19. Sequencing used immunoSEQ multiplex PCR; TCRdb keeps in-frame clones, though not all of them. Of 150,000 to 200,000 clones in the sample, about 84% were seen once. The specimen sequenced was peripheral blood. The receptors stem from a woman aged 25 to 39 with acute or convalescent COVID-19. Each CDR3 is given with its conserved first and last residue. D genes are given only for firm matches. Clone size is stated in some rows and not others, as once, few, many or a class when expanded.

D gene | clone size | J gene | V gene | CDR3 DNA | CDR3 protein
NA | NA | TRBJ2-7 | TRBV7-9 | TGTGCCAGCAGCTTAGGGCAGGGCGCCTACGAGCAGTACTTC | CASSLGQGAYEQYF
NA | NA | TRBJ2-3 | TRBV11-1 | TGTGCCAGCAGCCATTTCACCACCAGAGATACGCAGTATTTT | CASSHFTTRDTQYF
TRBD1 | NA | TRBJ1-2 | TRBV6-5 | TGTGCCAGCAGACGACAGGGGACGGCTGTTTATGGCTACACCTTC | CASRRQGTAVYGYTF
NA | NA | TRBJ1-5 | TRBV28 | TGTGCCAGCAGCCTCTCAGGGTACAATCAGCCCCAGCATTTT | CASSLSGYNQPQHF
TRBD1 | NA | TRBJ1-4 | TRBV12-3/TRBV12-4 | TGTGCCAGCAGGGACAGGGATATCGAAAAACTGTTTTTT | CASRDRDIEKLFF
NA | NA | TRBJ2-3 | TRBV3-1/TRBV3-2 | TGTGCCAGCAGCCAAGCAACTACACTAGATACGCAGTATTTT | CASSQATTLDTQYF
TRBD1 | NA | TRBJ1-2 | TRBV28 | TGTGCCAGCAGCCGATCAGGGGGCGCACGTGGCTACACCTTC | CASSRSGGARGYTF
TRBD1 | NA | TRBJ2-7 | TRBV5-5 | TGTGCCAGCAGCCTCACCGGGACAGTGACCAACTACGAGCAGTACTTC | CASSLTGTVTNYEQYF
NA | few | TRBJ1-4 | TRBV18 | TGTGCCAGCTCACCCGGGTCCGGAGGTGAAAAACTGTTTTTT | CASSPGSGGEKLFF
TRBD1 | NA | TRBJ1-2 | TRBV9 | TGTGCCAGCAGCTCGCGGACAGGGGGCTTGGACTATGGCTACACCTTC | CASSSRTGGLDYGYTF
NA | few | TRBJ1-2 | TRBV7-2 | TGTGCCAGCAGCTACATGGGGGGCTATGGCTACACCTTC | CASSYMGGYGYTF
NA | NA | TRBJ1-3 | TRBV2 | TGTGCCAGCAACACAGGTGACTCTGGAAACACCATATATTTT | CASNTGDSGNTIYF
NA | NA | TRBJ2-3 | TRBV28 | TGTGCCAGCAGTTTAAGGGGGGGGGCCTCAGATACGCAGTATTTT | CASSLRGGASDTQYF
NA | NA | TRBJ1-3 | TRBV19 | TGTGCCAGTAGTATTGCACAGCTCTCTGGAAACACCATATATTTT | CASSIAQLSGNTIYF
NA | NA | TRBJ1-1 | TRBV5-4 | TGTGCCAGCAGCTGGAGGGGTGGCACTGAAGCTTTCTTT | CASSWRGGTEAFF
NA | NA | TRBJ1-5 | TRBV12-3/TRBV12-4 | TGTGCCAGCAGTTTCTTCGATCAGCCCCAGCATTTT | CASSFFDQPQHF
TRBD1 | NA | TRBJ1-2 | TRBV11-2 | TGTGCCAGCAGCTTGGACAGGGGGGACTATGGCTACACCTTC | CASSLDRGDYGYTF
NA | NA | TRBJ2-6 | TRBV5-6 | TGTGCCAGCAGCTTCCGCAGGGCCGGGGCCAACGTCCTGACTTTC | CASSFRRAGANVLTF
TRBD1 | NA | TRBJ1-2 | TRBV5-1 | TGCGCCAGCAGCTTTTCTCTGAGTGTACCGGGACAGGGGGAATCAGTCGTTGGCTACACCTTC | CASSFSLSVPGQGESVVGYTF
NA | NA | TRBJ1-2 | TRBV19 | TGTGCCAGTAGTATTGCCCCGACTTTCTATGGCTACACCTTC | CASSIAPTFYGYTF
TRBD2 | NA | TRBJ2-1 | TRBV5-4 | TGTGCCAGCAGCCCCGGGACTAGCGGGTTCAATGAGCAGTTCTTC | CASSPGTSGFNEQFF
NA | NA | TRBJ1-5 | TRBV7-2 | TGTGCCAGCAGCTTAGGAGTCCAGGACCAGCATTTT | CASSLGVQDQHF
NA | NA | TRBJ2-7 | TRBV20-1 | TGCAGTGTCTATGATGCCTACGAGCAGTACTTC | CSVYDAYEQYF
TRBD1 | NA | TRBJ1-3 | TRBV5-1 | TGCGCCAGCAGCGCGACAGGGAAAGGAGGAAACACCATATATTTT | CASSATGKGGNTIYF
NA | once | TRBJ2-1 | TRBV15 | TGTGCCACCAGCAGAGAGTGGCAGAATGAGCAGTTCTTC | CATSREWQNEQFF
NA | once | TRBJ2-3 | TRBV12-2 | TGTGCAAGTCGCTCAGCTAGCGGGAGGGCCATAGATACGCAGTATTTT | CASRSASGRAIDTQYF
NA | NA | TRBJ2-1 | TRBV9 | TGTGCCAGCAGCACAAGCGGGTACTCCTACAATGAGCAGTTCTTC | CASSTSGYSYNEQFF
NA | NA | TRBJ1-5 | TRBV28 | TGTGCCAGCGTCGCTAATACTTATCAGCCCCAGCATTTT | CASVANTYQPQHF
TRBD1 | NA | TRBJ1-4 | TRBV5-5 | TGTGCCAACCCCCCCACCGGGACAGGGGATGAAAAACTGTTTTTT | CANPPTGTGDEKLFF
NA | NA | TRBJ1-2 | TRBV3-1/TRBV3-2 | TGTGCCAGCAGCCATACGGGACACAAAGGGCCCCTCTACACCTTC | CASSHTGHKGPLYTF
NA | NA | TRBJ2-1 | TRBV4-2 | TGTGCCAGCAGCCAAGATATGGGTAGGGGGATACGGTCCTACAATGAGCAGTTCTTC | CASSQDMGRGIRSYNEQFF
NA | NA | TRBJ1-1 | TRBV4-3 | TGCGCCAGCAGCCAACAGGCTGGGACACCTATCACTGAAGCTTTCTTT | CASSQQAGTPITEAFF
NA | NA | TRBJ1-1 | TRBV7-2 | TGTGCCAGCAGCTTACGCCTAAACACTGAAGCTTTCTTT | CASSLRLNTEAFF
NA | few | TRBJ2-1 | TRBV27 | TGTGCCAGCAGTTTAAGGAGTAATCCCCCGTCCCAGTTCTTC | CASSLRSNPPSQFF
TRBD2 | NA | TRBJ2-3 | TRBV7-9 | TGTGCCAGCAGCTTGGGGACTAGCGTAAGCACAGATACGCAGTATTTT | CASSLGTSVSTDTQYF
NA | NA | TRBJ1-2 | TRBV19 | TGTGCCAGTAAAGGAGGGCTCGTTAACTATGGCTACACCTTC | CASKGGLVNYGYTF
NA | NA | TRBJ1-1 | TRBV6-1 | TGTGCCAGCAGGCAGCGGGACACTGAAGCTTTCTTT | CASRQRDTEAFF
NA | NA | TRBJ1-5 | TRBV28 | TGTGCCAGCAGCCTGATAGACAATCAGCCCCAGCATTTT | CASSLIDNQPQHF
NA | once | TRBJ1-1 | TRBV19 | TGTGCCAGTAGTATATTAACGGGGGAGGAAGCTTTCTTT | CASSILTGEEAFF
NA | NA | TRBJ2-3 | TRBV19 | TGTGCCAGTAGTAAGTGGAGTAGCTCGTTACCCACAGATACGCAGTATTTT | CASSKWSSSLPTDTQYF
TRBD2 | NA | TRBJ2-2 | TRBV5-1 | TGCGCCAGCAGCTTTTGGACTAGCGGGGCTTTCGCGAACACCGGGGAGCTGTTTTTT | CASSFWTSGAFANTGELFF
NA | NA | TRBJ1-6 | TRBV5-1 | TGCGCCAGCAGCTTGGGACAGCCTAATTCACCCCTCCACTTT | CASSLGQPNSPLHF
TRBD1 | NA | TRBJ2-7 | TRBV10-1 | TGCGCCAGCTCGGGACAGCGTTCCTACGAGCAGTACTTC | CASSGQRSYEQYF
NA | few | TRBJ2-7 | TRBV7-2 | TGTGCCAGCAACGGACAGCAGGGGCCCTACGAGCAGTACTTC | CASNGQQGPYEQYF
TRBD1 | once | TRBJ1-2 | TRBV6-6 | TGTGCCAGCAGTTCCCAGGGGGGTAGAGATGGCTACACCTTC | CASSSQGGRDGYTF
NA | NA | TRBJ1-2 | TRBV18 | TGTGCCAGCTCACCACCACGGGGGGTTACTAACTATGGCTACACCTTC | CASSPPRGVTNYGYTF
NA | NA | TRBJ2-3 | TRBV5-4 | TGTGCCAGCAGCTTGGGTAGATACACAGATACGCAGTATTTT | CASSLGRYTDTQYF
NA | NA | TRBJ1-3 | TRBV5-6 | TGTGCCAGCAGCCACCCCAGCGGGCCTTACTCTGGAAACACCATATATTTT | CASSHPSGPYSGNTIYF
NA | NA | TRBJ1-3 | TRBV4-1 | TGCGCCAGCAGCCAAGAATCAGTATCAGGGTCCTCTCGCCGGGCCACCATATATTTT | CASSQESVSGSSRRATIYF